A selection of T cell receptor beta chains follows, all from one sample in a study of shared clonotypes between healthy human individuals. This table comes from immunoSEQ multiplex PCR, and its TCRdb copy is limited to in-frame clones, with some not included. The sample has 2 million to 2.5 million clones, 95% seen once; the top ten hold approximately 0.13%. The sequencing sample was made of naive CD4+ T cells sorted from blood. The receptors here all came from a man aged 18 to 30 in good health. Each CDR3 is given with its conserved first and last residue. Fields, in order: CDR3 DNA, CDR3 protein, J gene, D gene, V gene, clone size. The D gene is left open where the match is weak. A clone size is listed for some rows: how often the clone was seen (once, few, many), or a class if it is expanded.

cdr3_nt: TGTGCCTGGAGTGTGACTACCGGGACAGGGTATCAGCCCCAGCATTTT
cdr3_aa: CAWSVTTGTGYQPQHF
j_call: TRBJ1-5
d_call: TRBD1
v_call: TRBV30
clone_size: once

cdr3_nt: TGCGCCAGCAGACCCTCCGGGGGTAACTATGGCTACACCTTC
cdr3_aa: CASRPSGGNYGYTF
j_call: TRBJ1-2
d_call: .
v_call: TRBV5-1
clone_size: .

cdr3_nt: TGTGCCAGCAGTCCTCACCAGACCCAAGAGACCCAGTACTTC
cdr3_aa: CASSPHQTQETQYF
j_call: TRBJ2-5
d_call: .
v_call: TRBV27
clone_size: .

cdr3_nt: TGTGCCAGCAGCTCAGCAGGGACTAGCGGGAGGTACGAGCAGTACTTC
cdr3_aa: CASSSAGTSGRYEQYF
j_call: TRBJ2-7
d_call: TRBD2
v_call: TRBV7-2
clone_size: once

cdr3_nt: TGCGCCAGCAGCCAAGGTGGACAGGAAAATGTCTATGGCTACACCTTC
cdr3_aa: CASSQGGQENVYGYTF
j_call: TRBJ1-2
d_call: TRBD1
v_call: TRBV4-1
clone_size: .

cdr3_nt: TGTGCCTGGAGAACGGCCAGCAATCAGCCCCAGCATTTT
cdr3_aa: CAWRTASNQPQHF
j_call: TRBJ1-5
d_call: .
v_call: TRBV30
clone_size: .

cdr3_nt: TGCGCCAGTCGGACTAGCAACGCCTACGAGCAGTACTTC
cdr3_aa: CASRTSNAYEQYF
j_call: TRBJ2-7
d_call: TRBD2
v_call: TRBV5-1
clone_size: .

cdr3_nt: TGTGCCAGCAGCCAAGATATCCCTCTGTCCGGAAACACCATATATTTT
cdr3_aa: CASSQDIPLSGNTIYF
j_call: TRBJ1-3
d_call: .
v_call: TRBV4-2
clone_size: .

cdr3_nt: TGTGCCAGCAGCGTAGTGACTAGCGGACCCTACAATGAGCAGTTCTTC
cdr3_aa: CASSVVTSGPYNEQFF
j_call: TRBJ2-1
d_call: TRBD2
v_call: TRBV9
clone_size: .

cdr3_nt: TGTGCCATCAGCTACATCGGGGGACAGACCTACGAGCAGTACTTC
cdr3_aa: CAISYIGGQTYEQYF
j_call: TRBJ2-7
d_call: .
v_call: TRBV10-3
clone_size: .

cdr3_nt: TGTGCCAGCAATGGGGGTAATTCACCCCTCCACTTT
cdr3_aa: CASNGGNSPLHF
j_call: TRBJ1-6
d_call: .
v_call: TRBV6-6
clone_size: .

cdr3_nt: TGTGCCAGCATCGGGGCAGGGGGAAATTCACCCCTCCACTTT
cdr3_aa: CASIGAGGNSPLHF
j_call: TRBJ1-6
d_call: TRBD1
v_call: TRBV2
clone_size: .

cdr3_nt: TGTGCCAGCAGCTTAAACCCCGACCCTTCCTCTGGAAACACCATATATTTT
cdr3_aa: CASSLNPDPSSGNTIYF
j_call: TRBJ1-3
d_call: .
v_call: TRBV7-6
clone_size: .

cdr3_nt: TGTGCCAGCACCCCGGGGTACGACTATGGCTACACCTTC
cdr3_aa: CASTPGYDYGYTF
j_call: TRBJ1-2
d_call: .
v_call: TRBV7-8
clone_size: .

cdr3_nt: TGTGCCAGCAGCTTAGGCCAGAATCAGCCCCAGCATTTT
cdr3_aa: CASSLGQNQPQHF
j_call: TRBJ1-5
d_call: .
v_call: TRBV7-3
clone_size: .

cdr3_nt: TGTGCCAGCAGTCCGGGGACAGTAACTTTTAATTCACCCCTCCACTTT
cdr3_aa: CASSPGTVTFNSPLHF
j_call: TRBJ1-6
d_call: TRBD1
v_call: TRBV27
clone_size: .

cdr3_nt: TGCGCCAGCAGCTTGGGTAGGGACACTGAAGCTTTCTTT
cdr3_aa: CASSLGRDTEAFF
j_call: TRBJ1-1
d_call: .
v_call: TRBV5-1
clone_size: .

cdr3_nt: TGTGCCAGCAGTGAAACCCTTAATCAGCCCCAGCATTTT
cdr3_aa: CASSETLNQPQHF
j_call: TRBJ1-5
d_call: .
v_call: TRBV6-1
clone_size: .